The clone carrying this T cell receptor beta chain was counted between two and nine times. The table came from immunoSEQ multiplex PCR; TCRdb's copy has only in-frame clones and leaves some out. The sample lists under 200,000 clones, over 75% occurring once. The CDR3 spans 17 residues. The V segment lost 4 bases and the J segment 6 bases; nucleotides outside the gene matches: 15. The data were taken from a study of blood T cell repertoires in COVID-19. For the study at large: Acute-phase and convalescent COVID-19 samples originated in the United States, Italy and Spain.

V and J are TRBV5-3 and TRBJ2-2; 7 bases agree with TRBD2. TRBV5-3 is an open reading frame whose function is uncertain. The receptor was derived from a man aged 70 or older who had recovered from COVID-19. Sequenced: peripheral blood. The CDR3 loop reads CARSPTGGIGWPGELFF. The CDR3 coding sequence is TGTGCCAGAAGCCCGACCGGGGGGATAGGGTGGCCCGGGGAGCTGTTTTTT.